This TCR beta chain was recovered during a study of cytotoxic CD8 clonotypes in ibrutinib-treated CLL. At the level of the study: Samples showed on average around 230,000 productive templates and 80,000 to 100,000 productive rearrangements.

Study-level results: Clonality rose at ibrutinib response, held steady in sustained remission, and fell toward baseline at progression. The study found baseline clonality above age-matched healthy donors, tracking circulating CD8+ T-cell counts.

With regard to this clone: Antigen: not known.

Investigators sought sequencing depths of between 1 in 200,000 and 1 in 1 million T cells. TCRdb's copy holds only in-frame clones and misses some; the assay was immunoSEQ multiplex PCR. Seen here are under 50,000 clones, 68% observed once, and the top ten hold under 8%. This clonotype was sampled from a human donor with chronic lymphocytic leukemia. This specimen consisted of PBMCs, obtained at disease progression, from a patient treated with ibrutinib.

The CDR3 nucleotides are TGTGCCAGCAGCTTAGAAAGGCCCGGAAACACCATATATTTT. Translated, it gives CASSLERPGNTIYF. V is TRBV7-6 and J is TRBJ1-3; no firm D call. With 1 base removed from V and 4 bases from J, the gap between germline ends came to 8 bases. The CDR3 consists of 14 residues. Germline V gene sequence: CDR1 SGHVS, CDR2 FNYEAQ.